This TCR beta chain was captured by sequencing in a study of blood T cell repertoires in COVID-19 (dated by TCRdb to between 2020 and 2021). With regard to the full study: The collaborator samples originated in the United States, Italy and Spain and spanned the acute and convalescent phases of COVID-19. HLA class I and class II types, where available, came from metadata supplied by the sample provider rather than from assay-based typing. A freely available public database, intended as a resource for researchers studying the immune response to SARS-CoV-2, is where the repertoires were released. The sample metadata nearly always contained a de-identified subject ID, COVID-19 status, age in years and sex. The samples were drawn from two sources: the first 160 participants of the ongoing ImmuneRACE study, and 1,000 to 1,500 subjects contributed by 6 global collaborators. Deeply sampled blood TCRbeta repertoires from subjects exposed to, actively infected with, or recovered from COVID-19 were included in the dataset. The prospective study material was composed of cDNA or gDNA derived from T cells, B-cell-depleted T cells, or PBMCs. What the authors observed across the whole study: How much clinical and demographic metadata was included differed by source and by participant, and the metadata was provided uncurated.

The CDR3 contains 14 residues, cysteine and phenylalanine counted. Left in the record is the CDR3 DNA by itself, 42 bases read in frame from the first base. V is shortened by 0 bases, J by 6 bases, and the region joining them spans 11 bases. CDR1 and CDR2 are drawn from the germline V gene: ENHRY, SYGVKD. Turning to this clone: The clone's antigen remains unknown. No much larger clone exists at a distance of one base, and base qualities are not known.

The immunoSEQ Assay, a bias-controlled multiplex PCR, was used to amplify TCRbeta CDR3 regions from genomic DNA. As for how the authors treated the data: Within the assay, amplification of reference gene primers was used to estimate how many nucleated cells each sample contained. Sequence reads were collapsed and filtered to measure the absolute abundance of every unique TCRbeta CDR3 rearrangement. Productive Simpson clonality was computed per sample as the square root of Simpson's diversity index over productive rearrangements. TCRdb took this table from immuneACCESS and kept in-frame rearrangements with V and J called. Such tables lack part of the clones; where checked against another copy, unresolved V genes explain under half of the gap, and the rest is unexplained. V, J and clone size derive from that table, while D and trimming were established from the DNA sequence. This sample has some 200,000 clones in its table, and roughly 86% of those were observed once. The ten top clones hold approximately 8% of the sample.

The collaborating institutions used their own protocols to collect whole blood in K2EDTA tubes. Collaborator samples were shipped for TCRbeta analysis as frozen whole blood, isolated PBMCs, or DNA extracted from either sample type. The source of this sequence is a woman aged 45 to 65 with active or convalescent COVID-19. Sequenced material: peripheral blood. Rearrangement joined TRBV10-3 to TRBJ1-2; confidence is insufficient to name the D gene. The CDR3 region: CAISESGREDGYTF. The sequenced DNA is TGTGCCATCAGTGAGTCAGGAAGGGAGGATGGCTACACCTTC.